The rows below give T cell receptor beta chains drawn from one sample of a study of T cell responses to AZD1222 COVID-19 vaccine. The protocol was immunoSEQ multiplex PCR, while the TCRdb copy is restricted to in-frame clones and leaves out a portion. The sample has 140,000 to 150,000 clones; roughly four fifths are singletons. Sequences were derived from peripheral blood, sampled on day 0 of MenACWY control vaccination. The origin of the receptors is an adult in good health. The conserved cysteine and the conserved F or W are not part of the CDR3 here. Not all rows give a size; the values are once, few, many and, for expanded clones, a class.

j_call clone_size v_call cdr3_aa
TRBJ1-1 - TRBV5-1 ASSSSMNTEAF
TRBJ1-1 - TRBV5-4 ASSFTGLGNTEAF
TRBJ1-2 few TRBV5-4 ASKGEDRVRSYGYT
TRBJ2-1 - TRBV24-1 ATSDFRQGSYNEQF
TRBJ1-1 once TRBV20-1 SASATGQAQTEAF
TRBJ2-6 - TRBV6-5 ASSRDSSGANVLT
TRBJ1-5 - TRBV5-5 ASSYYTGAGSNQPQH
TRBJ2-1 - TRBV11-1 ASSLGGSYNEQF
TRBJ2-3 - TRBV5-1 ASRTNRVFTDTQY
TRBJ1-5 - TRBV10-2 ASSERGRDNQPQH
TRBJ2-3 - TRBV7-3 ASSLAPRGDTQY
TRBJ2-5 - TRBV18 ASSPGFETQY
TRBJ1-1 once TRBV24-1 ATSEKTRWDRNTEAF
TRBJ1-1 - TRBV5-5 ASSQLGGHGNTEAF
TRBJ2-2 - TRBV5-1 ASSLGVRSTGELF
TRBJ2-7 - TRBV9 ASSVGQSYEQY
TRBJ2-3 - TRBV5-4 ASSLEGSGGARDTQY
TRBJ1-4 - TRBV27 ASSPRPPSTNEKLF
TRBJ1-2 few TRBV5-4 ASTPATGRYGYT
TRBJ1-5 - TRBV6-5 ASFLQEGTGQPQH
TRBJ2-7 - TRBV7-2 ASSLGGGLSYEQY
TRBJ2-3 - TRBV5-1 ASSWGTSGRTDTQY